This passage covers 5 T cell receptor beta chains from one sample sequenced in a study of T cells in Graves' hyperthyroidism and ophthalmopathy. Amplification targeted TCR beta CDR3 regions from RNA transcripts. Researchers ran a first-round RT-PCR on the TCR CDR3 using the HTBI primer set. TCRdb analysed the multiplex PCR reads with MiXCR anew, one entry per CDR3 protein. Of 270,000 or so distinct CDR3 sequences listed, less than 30% are singletons. Sample: blood. The origin of the receptors is a man in his forties with Graves' hyperthyroidism that later progressed to Graves' ophthalmopathy.

This clonotype has a count of ten or more. The chain links TRBV30 to TRBJ2-2; 7 positions match TRBD1. The germline V gene has CDR1 GTSNPN and CDR2 SVGIG (reference sequence). This CDR3 is 15 amino acids long. Trimming at V came to 5 bases and at J to 5 bases, leaving 11 bases not matched to a gene. CDR3 sequence: CAWGKGGWGTGELFF. The CDR3 DNA follows: TGTGCCTGGGGGAAAGGGGGCTGGGGTACCGGGGAGCTGTTTTTT.

The V gene is TRBV5-1, the J gene TRBJ1-1, with D possibly being TRBD1 (6 bases). The CDR3 is 11 amino acids. Germline loops: CDR1 SGHRS, CDR2 YFSETQ. V lost 7 bases to trimming and J lost 9 bases, with 13 bases between them. The CDR3 DNA is TGCGCCAGCGTAGGAGGGGGGCAAGCTTTCTTT. It encodes CASVGGGQAFF.

This rearrangement joins TRBV7-8 to TRBJ2-7; D is undetermined. V gave up 1 base and J gave up 5 bases, with 15 bases separating them. CDR1 and CDR2 from the germline V gene are SGHVS and FQNEAQ. The CDR3 consists of 15 residues. CDR3 residues: CASSLVRWIIDEQYF. Here the CDR3 DNA reads TGTGCCAGCAGCTTAGTACGGTGGATTATAGACGAGCAGTACTTC.

In this sample, this clonotype turned up many times. The chain recombines TRBV28 with TRBJ1-5; D is undetermined. Trimming removed 5 bases at V and 6 bases at J, with 5 bases between. Per germline, CDR1 MDHEN and CDR2 SYDVKM. The CDR3 totals 11 residues. The CDR3 DNA reads as TGTGCCAGCAGTATAACTCAGCCCCAGCATTTT. This sequence encodes CASSITQPQHF. Complete variable domain (other parts from reference TRBV28 and TRBJ1-5): DVKVTQSSRYLVKRTGEKVFLECVQDMDHENMFWYRQDPGLGLRLIYFSYDVKMKEKGDIPEGYSVSREKKERFSLILESASTNQTSMYLCASSITQPQHFGDGTRLSIL.

This clonotype was observed many times. The chain recombines TRBV29-1 with TRBJ2-7, with D uncertain. The germline CDR1 and CDR2 sequences are SQVTM and ANQGSEA. Trimming cost V 4 bases and J 0 bases, with 16 bases left between them. This CDR3 is 15 amino acids long. The CDR3 spells CSVGWVGPSSYEQYF. The DNA of the CDR3 is TGCAGCGTTGGATGGGTAGGCCCAAGCTCCTACGAGCAGTACTTC.